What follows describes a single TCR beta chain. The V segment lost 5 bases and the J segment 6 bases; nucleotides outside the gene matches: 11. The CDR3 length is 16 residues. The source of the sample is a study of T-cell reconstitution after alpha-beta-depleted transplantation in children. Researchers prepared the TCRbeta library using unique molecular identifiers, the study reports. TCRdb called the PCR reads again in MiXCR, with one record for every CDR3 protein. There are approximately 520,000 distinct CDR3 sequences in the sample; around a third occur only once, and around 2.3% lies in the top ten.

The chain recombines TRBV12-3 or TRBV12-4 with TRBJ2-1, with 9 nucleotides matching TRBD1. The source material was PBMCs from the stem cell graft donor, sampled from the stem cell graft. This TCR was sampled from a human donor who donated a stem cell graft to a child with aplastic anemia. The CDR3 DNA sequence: TGTGCCAGCAGTCCCGGGACAGGGATTCTGGGCAATGAGCAGTTCTTC. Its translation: CASSPGTGILGNEQFF.